This TCR beta chain originates from a study of blood T cell repertoires in COVID-19. Study background: T cells, B-cell-depleted T cells, or PBMCs supplied cDNA or gDNA.

It was during active infection that Seattle patients were enrolled and then longitudinally followed. Original analysis: Reference gene primer amplification yielded estimated nucleated cell counts. The table came from immunoSEQ multiplex PCR; TCRdb's copy has only in-frame clones and leaves some out. V, J and clone size are taken as reported in that table, and D and trimming were inferred from the DNA itself. Of around 440,000 clones listed, more than 70% are singletons. CDR3 size: 15 residues. Germline V CDR1 and CDR2: SGHTA, FQGNSA. Trimming cost V 5 bases and J 4 bases, with 15 bases left between them.

The chain carries TRBV7-2 and TRBJ2-1, with no clear D. Sequencing input: peripheral blood. This TCR derives from a woman aged 50 to 65 with COVID-19, enrolled during active disease. The CDR3 nucleotides read TGTGCCAGCAGCCTCACCCCTAGAGCGTACAATGAGCAGTTCTTC. Protein product: CASSLTPRAYNEQFF.